The 8 T cell receptor beta chains below all came from one sample that was sequenced in a study of T cells in Graves' hyperthyroidism and ophthalmopathy. Researchers amplified the TCR beta CDR3 regions from RNA transcripts. During a first-round RT-PCR of the TCR CDR3, the HTBI primer set was used. TCRdb fed the multiplex PCR reads into MiXCR, producing one record per CDR3 protein. The profile shows roughly 280,000 distinct CDR3 sequences, more than 15% of them singletons. The sequencing sample was made of blood. These receptors all stem from an older woman with Graves' ophthalmopathy.

This clonotype was seen more than once but under ten times. V and J are TRBV29-1 and TRBJ1-1, with 9 bases fitting TRBD1. The CDR3 sequence is 15 residues long. Trimming at V came to 3 bases and at J to 4 bases, leaving 9 bases not matched to a gene. CDR1 and CDR2 (germline): SQVTM, ANQGSEA. CDR3 in amino acids: CSVEGTGGYGTEAFF. The DNA for the CDR3 is TGCAGCGTTGAGGGAACAGGGGGCTATGGCACTGAAGCTTTCTTT.

This clonotype was observed a handful of times. The chain has TRBV10-1 and TRBJ2-2, with D unresolved. CDR3 length: 14 amino acids. Germline CDR1 WNHNN, CDR2 SYGVQD (reference sequence). The V end was cut by 2 bases, the J end by 2 bases, with 6 bases between. DNA for the CDR3: TGCGCCAGCAGTGAGAGACCAAACACCGGGGAGCTGTTTTTT. Its protein product is CASSERPNTGELFF.

This clonotype showed up just a few times. The chain links TRBV20-1 to TRBJ2-3, with TRBD2 identical over 16 bases. The germline gives CDR1 DFQATT, CDR2 SNEGSKA (reference sequence). V gave up 0 bases and J gave up 1 base; unmatched junction bases: 7. CDR3 size: 19 residues. The CDR3 protein is CSARDQGLAGGEGTDTQYF. For the CDR3, the DNA is TGCAGTGCTAGAGATCAGGGACTAGCGGGGGGGGAAGGCACAGATACGCAGTATTTT.

This clonotype was seen only a few times. The chain has TRBV19 and TRBJ1-3; possibly TRBD1 for D (5 bases). The V gene's germline CDR1 is LNHDA and CDR2 SQIVND (reference sequence). V was pared by 3 bases and J by 0 bases, with 15 bases between. This CDR3 contains 17 residues. The CDR3 bases are TGTGCCAGTAGTATGAACGAGGCGGGACCCTCTGGAAACACCATATATTTT. Translating it yields CASSMNEAGPSGNTIYF.

The chain has TRBV28 and TRBJ2-1; 11 bases are shared with TRBD2. This CDR3 is 16 amino acids long. Germline V gene data show CDR1 as MDHEN and CDR2 as SYDVKM. J lost 4 bases, V lost 5 bases, and 7 bases had no gene match. The CDR3: CASSARLAGRYNEQFF. The CDR3 bases are TGTGCCAGCAGTGCCCGACTAGCGGGAAGATACAATGAGCAGTTCTTC.

This clonotype was counted only a few times. The chain combines TRBV6-2 or TRBV6-3 with TRBJ2-7; no clear D. The germline gives CDR1 MNHEY, CDR2 SVGEGT. V was clipped by 6 bases and J by 4 bases, with 16 bases between them. The CDR3 runs to 14 residues. In DNA form, the CDR3 reads TGTGCCAGCAGATTACGGCGGTCGGCGTACGAGCAGTACTTC. It is translated as CASRLRRSAYEQYF.

This chain connects TRBV5-1 to TRBJ2-7; 8 bases align to TRBD1. The CDR3 consists of 15 residues. The V and J ends lost 4 bases and 7 bases, in that order; junction bases with no gene match: 13. Germline V gene data show CDR1 as SGHRS and CDR2 as YFSETQ. CDR3 DNA sequence: TGCGCCAGCAGCCCCAGAGGACAGGGCAAGGGTGAGCAGTACTTC. Protein: CASSPRGQGKGEQYF.

For this clonotype: At one of its ends the junction is not consistent with the germline gene, which may arise from a read error. The chain joins TRBV19 to TRBJ1-4; perhaps TRBD1 as D (6 bases). The CDR3 is made up of 15 amino acids. Germline V gene sequence: CDR1 LNHDA, CDR2 SQIVND (reference sequence). The CDR3 region has the DNA TGTGCCAATAGTCCCCCCAGTGGGGGCCGGGAAAAACTGTTTTTT. Translation gives CANSPPSGGREKLFF.